This T cell receptor (beta chain) was found in a study of shared clonotypes between healthy human individuals. Approximately 220 ng DNA, around 30,000 T cell genomes, went into each sorted-subset replicate PCR. The repertoire was sequenced with immunoSEQ multiplex PCR; TCRdb's copy has only in-frame clones and lacks some. The data contain over a million clones, less than 99% of them singletons. The receptor's source is a young man in good health. The sample was naive CD4+ T cells sorted from blood. The subset: CD45RA+ positively selected.

CDR3 protein: CSGSGAYEQYF. The CDR3 DNA is TGCAGCGGTAGCGGGGCCTACGAGCAGTACTTC. The chain has TRBV29-1 and TRBJ2-7; 8 positions match TRBD2. Germline trimming cut 7 bases from V and 2 bases from J; bases unmatched to any gene: 1. The CDR3 spans 11 residues. CDR1 SQVTM and CDR2 ANQGSEA come from the germline V gene.